This T cell receptor (beta chain) was captured by sequencing in a study of shared clonotypes between healthy human individuals. Germline V gene data show CDR1 as LNHDA and CDR2 as SQIVND (reference sequence). The CDR3 extends over 12 amino acids. V was shortened by 0 bases and J by 5 bases, with 2 bases between the two germline ends. Study-wide points: The study sampled only blood, and tissue repertoires likely differ. Among non-shared clonotypes, generation probabilities were lower than among those shared by all four donors.

Sorted-subset replicate PCR reactions contained 200 ng DNA, corresponding to tens of thousands of T cell genomes. As handled by the study authors: ImmunoSEQ output held junction-only sequences without quality scores, so filtering differed. The table came from immunoSEQ multiplex PCR; TCRdb's copy has only in-frame clones and leaves some out. From that table come the V and J calls and clone size; the DNA was used to work out D and trimming. The sample comprises roughly 1 million clones, approximately 80% of which are singletons, and approximately 0.5% rests with the top ten. This clone was counted between two and nine times. Its antigen is not known.

The chain has TRBV19 and TRBJ1-5; D gene unclear. Input material: memory CD4+ T cells from PBMCs. This sample's subset: CD45RA-negative fraction. This receptor was identified in a man younger than 30 in good health. Some clones in this sample may be carry-over from other donors' samples. The CDR3 is CASSIEDQPQHF. The CDR3 nucleotides are TGTGCCAGTAGTATAGAAGATCAGCCCCAGCATTTT.